This T cell receptor beta chain is drawn from a study of control samples from healthy donors and cancer patients. Assay used: immunoSEQ multiplex PCR; TCRdb lists only in-frame clones, some missing. The sample lists more than 70,000 clones, about nine tenths occurring once. Trimming at V came to 5 bases and at J to 1 base, leaving 2 bases not matched to a gene. This CDR3 region has 14 residues. Germline V gives CDR1 LNHDA, CDR2 SQIVND (reference sequence). This TCR came from a woman aged 25-40 years in good health. The chain combines TRBV19 with TRBJ1-5, with TRBD1 matching 7 bases. Sequencing was carried out using blood. The CDR3 coding sequence is TGTGCCAGTAGTCTGACAGGGAGCAATCAGCCCCAGCATTTT. This codes for CASSLTGSNQPQHF.